The sequence of this TCR beta chain was determined in a study of T cells after yellow fever vaccination. Study background: Libraries from low-cell-number fractions were prepared with the SMART-Seq v4 Ultra Low Input RNA kit.

Trimming removed 3 bases at V and 2 bases at J, with 14 bases between. This CDR3 has 15 amino acids. Per germline, CDR1 DFQATT and CDR2 SNEGSKA (reference sequence). TCRdb re-called the 5' RACE reads through MiXCR, storing one row per CDR3 protein. The table includes some 260,000 distinct CDR3 sequences, around 5.2% detected once. This clonotype was picked up a small number of times. V gene TRBV20-1 combines with J gene TRBJ2-1, with D tentatively TRBD1 (6 bases). The sequencing used CD4+ T cells sorted from PBMCs, collected on the day of the yellow fever booster vaccination. The clonotype was recovered from a man aged 18 to 30 who received the YFV17D yellow fever vaccine. CDR3 bases: TGCAGTGCTAGGGGGGCGCGTAGGCCCTACAATGAGCAGTTCTTC. Protein sequence: CSARGARRPYNEQFF.